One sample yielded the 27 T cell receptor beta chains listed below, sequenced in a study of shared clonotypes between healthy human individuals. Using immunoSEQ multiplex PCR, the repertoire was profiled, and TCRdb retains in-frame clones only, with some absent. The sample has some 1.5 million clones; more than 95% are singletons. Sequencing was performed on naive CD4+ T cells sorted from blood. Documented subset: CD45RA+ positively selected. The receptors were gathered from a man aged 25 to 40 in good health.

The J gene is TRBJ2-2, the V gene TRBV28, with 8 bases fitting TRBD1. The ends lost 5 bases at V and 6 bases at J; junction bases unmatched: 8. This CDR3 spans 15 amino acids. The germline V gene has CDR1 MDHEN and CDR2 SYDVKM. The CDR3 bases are TGTGCCAGCAGTCCTCAGGGGGCGATCGCCGGGGAGCTGTTTTTT. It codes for CASSPQGAIAGELFF.

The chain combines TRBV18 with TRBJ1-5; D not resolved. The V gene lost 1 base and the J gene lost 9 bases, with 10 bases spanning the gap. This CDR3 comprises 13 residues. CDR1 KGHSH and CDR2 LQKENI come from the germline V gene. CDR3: CASSPQGTGPQHF. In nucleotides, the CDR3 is TGTGCCAGCTCACCACAGGGCACGGGGCCCCAGCATTTT.

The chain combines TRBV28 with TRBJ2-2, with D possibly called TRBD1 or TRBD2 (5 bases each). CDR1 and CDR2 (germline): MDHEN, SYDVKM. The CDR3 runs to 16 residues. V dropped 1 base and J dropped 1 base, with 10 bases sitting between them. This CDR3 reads CASSLLGDKNTGELFF. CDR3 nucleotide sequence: TGTGCCAGCAGTTTATTGGGGGATAAGAACACCGGGGAGCTGTTTTTT.

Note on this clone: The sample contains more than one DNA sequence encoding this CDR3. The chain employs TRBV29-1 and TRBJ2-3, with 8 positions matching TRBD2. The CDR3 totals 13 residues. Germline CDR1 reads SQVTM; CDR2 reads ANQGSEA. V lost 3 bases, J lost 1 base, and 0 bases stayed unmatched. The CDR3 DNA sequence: TGCAGCGTTGAGACTAGCGGCACAGATACGCAGTATTTT. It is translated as CSVETSGTDTQYF.

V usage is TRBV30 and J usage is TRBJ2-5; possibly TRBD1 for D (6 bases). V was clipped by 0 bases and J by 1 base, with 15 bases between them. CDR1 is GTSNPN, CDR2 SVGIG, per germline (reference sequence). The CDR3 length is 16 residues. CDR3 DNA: TGTGCCTGGAGTGTGGTGAAGACAGGACCCCAAGAGACCCAGTACTTC. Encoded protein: CAWSVVKTGPQETQYF.

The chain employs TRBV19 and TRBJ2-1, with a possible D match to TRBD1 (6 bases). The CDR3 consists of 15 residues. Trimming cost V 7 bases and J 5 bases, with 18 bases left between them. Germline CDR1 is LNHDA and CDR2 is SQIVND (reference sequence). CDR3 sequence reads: CASTVGQTSNNEQFF. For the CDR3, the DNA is TGTGCCAGTACAGTAGGACAGACATCTAACAATGAGCAGTTCTTC. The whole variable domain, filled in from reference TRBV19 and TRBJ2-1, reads DGGITQSPKYLFRKEGQNVTLSCEQNLNHDAMYWYRQDPGQGLRLIYYSQIVNDFQKGDIAEGYSVSREKKESFPLTVTSAQKNPTAFYLCASTVGQTSNNEQFFGPGTRLTVL.

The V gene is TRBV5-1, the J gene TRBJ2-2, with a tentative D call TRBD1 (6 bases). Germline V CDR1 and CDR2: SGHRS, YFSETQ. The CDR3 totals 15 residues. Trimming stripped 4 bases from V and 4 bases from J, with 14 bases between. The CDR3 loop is CASSPNRESTGELFF. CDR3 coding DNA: TGCGCCAGCAGCCCAAACAGGGAATCCACCGGGGAGCTGTTTTTT.

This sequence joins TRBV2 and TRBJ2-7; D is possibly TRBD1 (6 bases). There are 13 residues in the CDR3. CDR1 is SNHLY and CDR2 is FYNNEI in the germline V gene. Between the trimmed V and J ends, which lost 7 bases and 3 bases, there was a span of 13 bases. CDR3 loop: CASMRGMGYEQYF. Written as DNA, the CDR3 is TGTGCCAGCATGAGGGGGATGGGCTACGAGCAGTACTTC.

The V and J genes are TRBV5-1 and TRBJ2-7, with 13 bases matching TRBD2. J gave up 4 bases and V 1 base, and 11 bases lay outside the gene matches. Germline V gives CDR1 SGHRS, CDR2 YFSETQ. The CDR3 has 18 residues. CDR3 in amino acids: CASSLTSGRAFLSYEQYF. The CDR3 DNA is TGCGCCAGCAGCTTGACTAGCGGGAGGGCCTTCTTGAGTTACGAGCAGTACTTC.

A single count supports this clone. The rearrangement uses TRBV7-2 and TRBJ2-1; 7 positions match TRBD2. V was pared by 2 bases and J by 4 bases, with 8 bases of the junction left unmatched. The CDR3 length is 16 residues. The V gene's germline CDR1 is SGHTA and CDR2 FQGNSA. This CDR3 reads CASSLNPSGSYNEQFF. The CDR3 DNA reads TGTGCCAGCAGCTTAAACCCTAGCGGTTCATACAATGAGCAGTTCTTC. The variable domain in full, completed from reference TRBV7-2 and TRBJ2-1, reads GAGVSQSPSNKVTEKGKDVELRCDPISGHTALYWYRQSLGQGLEFLIYFQGNSAPDKSGLPSDRFSAERTGGSVSTLTIQRTQQEDSAVYLCASSLNPSGSYNEQFFGPGTRLTVL.

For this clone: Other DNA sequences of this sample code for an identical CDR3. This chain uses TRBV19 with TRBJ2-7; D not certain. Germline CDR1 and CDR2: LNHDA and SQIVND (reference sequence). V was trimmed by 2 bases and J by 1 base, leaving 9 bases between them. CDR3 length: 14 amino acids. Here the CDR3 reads CASSIRTGSYEQYF. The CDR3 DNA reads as TGTGCCAGTAGTATAAGGACGGGTTCCTACGAGCAGTACTTC.

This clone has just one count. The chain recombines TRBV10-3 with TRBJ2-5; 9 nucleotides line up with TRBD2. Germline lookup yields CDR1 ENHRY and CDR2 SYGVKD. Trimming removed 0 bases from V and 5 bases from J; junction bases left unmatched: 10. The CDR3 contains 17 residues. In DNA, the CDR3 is TGTGCCATCAGTGAGTCGAACGGCGGGAGGGCCGCGGAGACCCAGTACTTC. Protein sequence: CAISESNGGRAAETQYF.

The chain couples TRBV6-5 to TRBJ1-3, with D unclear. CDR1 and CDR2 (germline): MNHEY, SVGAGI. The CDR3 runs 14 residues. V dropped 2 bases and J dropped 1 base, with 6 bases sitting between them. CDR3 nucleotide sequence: TGTGCCAGCAGTTACCACGCGTCTGGAAACACCATATATTTT. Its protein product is CASSYHASGNTIYF.

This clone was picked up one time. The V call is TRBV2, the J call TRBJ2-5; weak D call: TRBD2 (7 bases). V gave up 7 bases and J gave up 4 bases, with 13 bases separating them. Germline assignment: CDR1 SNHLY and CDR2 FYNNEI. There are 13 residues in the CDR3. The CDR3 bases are TGTGCCAGCACCCAGGGGAGGGGAGAGACCCAGTACTTC. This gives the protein CASTQGRGETQYF.

This CDR3 reads CASSYRGRRTNEKLFF. CDR3 DNA sequence: TGTGCCAGCAGTTACAGGGGGCGCCGGACTAATGAAAAACTGTTTTTT. The rearrangement joins TRBV6-5 to TRBJ1-4; TRBD1 agrees at 7 bases. Unmatched junction bases numbered 5, after V lost 2 bases and J lost 2 bases. The CDR3 totals 16 residues. CDR1 is MNHEY and CDR2 is SVGAGI in the germline V gene.

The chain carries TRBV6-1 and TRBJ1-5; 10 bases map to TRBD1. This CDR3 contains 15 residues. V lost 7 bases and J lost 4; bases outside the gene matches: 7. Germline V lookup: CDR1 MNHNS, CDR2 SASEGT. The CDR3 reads CASNIRDRGNQPQHF. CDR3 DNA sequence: TGTGCCAGCAATATCCGGGACAGGGGAAATCAGCCCCAGCATTTT.

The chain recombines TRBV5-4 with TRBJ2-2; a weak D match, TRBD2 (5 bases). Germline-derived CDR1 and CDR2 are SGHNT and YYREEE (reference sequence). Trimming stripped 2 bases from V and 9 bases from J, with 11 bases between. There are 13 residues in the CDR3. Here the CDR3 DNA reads TGTGCCAGCAGCTTACGGGGATGGAGGGAGCTGTTTTTT. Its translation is CASSLRGWRELFF.

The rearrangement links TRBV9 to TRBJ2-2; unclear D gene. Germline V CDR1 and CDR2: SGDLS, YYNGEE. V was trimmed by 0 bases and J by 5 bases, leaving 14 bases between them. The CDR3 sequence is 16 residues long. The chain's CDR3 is CASSVASTGGTGELFF. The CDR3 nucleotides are TGTGCCAGCAGCGTAGCTAGTACTGGTGGAACCGGGGAGCTGTTTTTT. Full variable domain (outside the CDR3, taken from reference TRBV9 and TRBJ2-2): DSGVTQTPKHLITATGQRVTLRCSPRSGDLSVYWYQQSLDQGLQFLIQYYNGEERAKGNILERFSAQQFPDLHSELNLSSLELGDSALYFCASSVASTGGTGELFFGEGSRLTVL.

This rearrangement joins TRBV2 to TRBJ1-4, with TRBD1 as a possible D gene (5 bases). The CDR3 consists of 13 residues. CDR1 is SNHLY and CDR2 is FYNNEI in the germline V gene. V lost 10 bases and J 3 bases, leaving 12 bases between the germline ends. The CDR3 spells CAIGGRANEKLFF. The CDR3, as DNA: TGTGCCATCGGGGGTAGGGCTAATGAAAAACTGTTTTTT.

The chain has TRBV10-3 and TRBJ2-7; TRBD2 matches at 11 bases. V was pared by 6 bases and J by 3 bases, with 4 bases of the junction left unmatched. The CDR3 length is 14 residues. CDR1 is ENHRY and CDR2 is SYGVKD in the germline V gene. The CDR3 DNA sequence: TGTGCCATCAGGAATGGGACTAGCGGCTACGAGCAGTACTTC. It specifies CAIRNGTSGYEQYF.

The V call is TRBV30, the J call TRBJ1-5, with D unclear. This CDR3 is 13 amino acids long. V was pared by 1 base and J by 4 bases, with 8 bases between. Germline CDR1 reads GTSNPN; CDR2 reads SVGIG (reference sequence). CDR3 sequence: CAWSDSRNQPQHF. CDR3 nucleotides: TGTGCCTGGAGTGATTCGAGGAATCAGCCCCAGCATTTT.

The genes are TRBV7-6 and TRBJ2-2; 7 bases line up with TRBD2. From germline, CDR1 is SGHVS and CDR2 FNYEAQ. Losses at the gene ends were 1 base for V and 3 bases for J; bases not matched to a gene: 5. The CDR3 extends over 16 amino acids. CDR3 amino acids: CASSLEAGRHTGELFF. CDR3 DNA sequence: TGTGCCAGCAGCTTAGAGGCCGGGAGGCACACCGGGGAGCTGTTTTTT. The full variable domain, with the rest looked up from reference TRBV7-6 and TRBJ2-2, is GAGVSQSPRYKVTKRGQDVALRCDPISGHVSLYWYRQALGQGPEFLTYFNYEAQQDKSGLPNDRFSAERPEGSISTLTIQRTEQRDSAMYRCASSLEAGRHTGELFFGEGSRLTVL.

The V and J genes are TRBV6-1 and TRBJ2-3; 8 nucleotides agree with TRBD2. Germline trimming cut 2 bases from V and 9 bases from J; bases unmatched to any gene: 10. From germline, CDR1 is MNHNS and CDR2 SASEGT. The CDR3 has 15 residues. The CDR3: CASSELGGRTGTQYF. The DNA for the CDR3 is TGTGCCAGCAGTGAACTTGGCGGGAGGACCGGGACGCAGTATTTT.

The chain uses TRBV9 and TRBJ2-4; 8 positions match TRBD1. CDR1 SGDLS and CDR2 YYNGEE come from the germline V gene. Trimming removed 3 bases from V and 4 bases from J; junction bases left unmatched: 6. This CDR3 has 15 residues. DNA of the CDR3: TGTGCCAGCAGCGGAACCGGGACAGGAAAAAACATTCAGTACTTC. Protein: CASSGTGTGKNIQYF.

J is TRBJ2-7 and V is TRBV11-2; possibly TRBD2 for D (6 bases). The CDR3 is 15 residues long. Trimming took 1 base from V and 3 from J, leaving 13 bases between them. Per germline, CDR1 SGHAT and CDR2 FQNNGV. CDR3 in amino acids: CASSLGGVGDYEQYF. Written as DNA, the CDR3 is TGTGCCAGCAGCTTAGGCGGGGTAGGAGACTACGAGCAGTACTTC.

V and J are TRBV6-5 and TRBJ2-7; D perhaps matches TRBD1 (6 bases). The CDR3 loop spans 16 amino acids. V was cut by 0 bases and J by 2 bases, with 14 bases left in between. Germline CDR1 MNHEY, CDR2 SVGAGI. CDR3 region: CASSYSGGWGPYEQYF. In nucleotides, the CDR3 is TGTGCCAGCAGTTACTCGGGCGGGTGGGGGCCCTACGAGCAGTACTTC.

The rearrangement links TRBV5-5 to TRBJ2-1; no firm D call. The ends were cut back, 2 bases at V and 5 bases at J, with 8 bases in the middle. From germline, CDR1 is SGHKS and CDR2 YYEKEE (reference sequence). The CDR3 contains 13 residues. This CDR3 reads CASSLVSDNEQFF. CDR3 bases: TGTGCCAGCAGCTTAGTCTCAGACAATGAGCAGTTCTTC.